Listed below are T cell receptor beta chains from one sample, sequenced in a study of early T cells in non-severe SARS-CoV-2 infection. TCRdb processed the 5' RACE reads anew with MiXCR; each CDR3 protein has one entry. The repertoire has 57,000 or so distinct CDR3 sequences, about 12% of them found once; the top ten carry about 1.2%. The sample here was whole blood, taken at baseline. The receptors come from an adult who was a healthcare worker with PCR-confirmed SARS-CoV-2 infection or an uninfected control (not recorded which). The donor label of this sample is uncertain. CDR3s include the opening cysteine and the closing phenylalanine or tryptophan. D genes are given only for firm matches. The size field is filled for only some rows; it gives once, few, many or a size class.

TRBJ1-2 TRBD1 few TRBV30 TGTGCCTGGCTACTCCCCGGACAGGGAAGTTATTATGGCTACACCTTC CAWLLPGQGSYYGYTF
TRBJ2-1 NA NA TRBV12-3/TRBV12-4 TGTGCCAGCAGGGCGGGACCCTACAATGAGCAGTTCTTC CASRAGPYNEQFF
TRBJ1-1 TRBD1 NA TRBV2 TGTGCCAGCAGGGGGACAGGGGCCCCGAACACTGAAGCTTTCTTT CASRGTGAPNTEAFF
TRBJ1-1 TRBD1 many TRBV6-6 TGTGCCAGCAGTTCGCCTACAGGGGAAACGGGAGCTTTCTTT CASSSPTGETGAFF
TRBJ2-3 NA NA TRBV2 TGTGCCAGCAGTGAAGTGGCGGGTACGCAGTATTTT CASSEVAGTQYF
TRBJ2-5 NA few TRBV5-1 TGCGCCAGCAGCACCACAGACAGACTCTACCAAGAGACCCAGTACTTC CASSTTDRLYQETQYF
TRBJ2-5 NA few TRBV20-1 TGCAGTGCTAGTAGTCAGGGGACATCGCAAGAGACCCAGTACTTC CSASSQGTSQETQYF
TRBJ1-1 NA NA TRBV3-1 TGTGCCAGCAGCCAAGAAAAGGACAGAGTTGAAGCTTTCTTT CASSQEKDRVEAFF
TRBJ2-3 NA NA TRBV11-3 TGTGCCAGCAGCTTCGAAGCCACAGATACGCAGTATTTT CASSFEATDTQYF
TRBJ2-3 NA many TRBV24-1 TGTGCCACCAGTGATACAGGGTCAGATACGCAGTATTTT CATSDTGSDTQYF
TRBJ1-2 NA NA TRBV11-2 TGTGCCAGCAGCGCCACAACAGGGTTCTTTAACTATGGCTACACCTTC CASSATTGFFNYGYTF
TRBJ2-5 TRBD2 few TRBV5-1 TGCGCCAGCAGCTTGGGCGGACTAGCGGCGGAGACCCAGTACTTC CASSLGGLAAETQYF
TRBJ2-2 NA few TRBV29-1 TGCAGCATCGCTCCGGGGGGCGCCGGGGAGCTGTTTTTT CSIAPGGAGELFF
TRBJ1-1 NA once TRBV12-3/TRBV12-4 TGTGCCAGCAGTAAGCCGGGACCGACGATTGAAGCTTTCTTT CASSKPGPTIEAFF
TRBJ2-2 NA NA TRBV6-6 TGTGCCAGCAGTTACTCGACAGAGACCGGGGAGCTGTTTTTT CASSYSTETGELFF
TRBJ1-1 TRBD1 few TRBV12-3/TRBV12-4 TGTGCCAGCAGTTTAAACAGGGGGAACACTGAAGCTTTCTTT CASSLNRGNTEAFF
TRBJ2-3 NA few TRBV7-2 TGTGCCAGCAGCTTACGGGGTTTTAGGACAGATACGCAGTATTTT CASSLRGFRTDTQYF
TRBJ2-5 NA NA TRBV5-1 TGCGCCAGCAGCTTGTTCTCGGGGTTAGTGGGAGAGACCCAGTACTTC CASSLFSGLVGETQYF
TRBJ2-2 TRBD2 NA TRBV7-2 TGTGCCAGCAGAAGGACTAGGGCGAACACCGGGGAGCTGTTTTTT CASRRTRANTGELFF
TRBJ2-3 NA few TRBV29-1 TGCAGCTTCAGGGACAGCACAGATACGCAGTATTTT CSFRDSTDTQYF
TRBJ2-6 NA NA TRBV28 TGTGCCAGCAGTTCACACAGTTCTGGGGCCAACGTCCTGACTTTC CASSSHSSGANVLTF
TRBJ2-3 TRBD2 NA TRBV7-2 TGTGCCAGCAGCTTAGCGGGCGGGGGGACCACAGATACGCAGTATTTT CASSLAGGGTTDTQYF
TRBJ1-6 NA few TRBV3-1 TGTGCCAGCAGCCAAGGGTCAGGGACCTATAATTCACCCCTCCACTTT CASSQGSGTYNSPLHF
TRBJ2-1 TRBD1 few TRBV12-3/TRBV12-4 TGTGCCAGCAGCCCTCTCTACCGGACAGGGCGGTTAAGCTCCTACAATGAGCAGTTCTTC CASSPLYRTGRLSSYNEQFF
TRBJ2-3 TRBD2 many TRBV20-1 TGCAGTGCTAGAGTTTTCGCGGGGGGGGCCTCCACAGATACGCAGTATTTT CSARVFAGGASTDTQYF
TRBJ2-1 NA NA TRBV10-2 TGCGCCAGCGGAGCTTCGGACTCCTACAATGAGCAGTTCTTC CASGASDSYNEQFF
TRBJ2-1 TRBD2 NA TRBV7-3 TGTGCCAGCAGCTTAAGACTAGCGGGGAGCAATGAGCAGTTCTTC CASSLRLAGSNEQFF
TRBJ2-1 NA NA TRBV12-3/TRBV12-4 TGTGCCAGCAGTTTAGCGCTTGGATTTGGCTCCTACAATGAGCAGTTCTTC CASSLALGFGSYNEQFF
TRBJ1-2 NA few TRBV12-3/TRBV12-4 TGTGCCAGCAGTTTAATACCTGGTCTTGGCTACACCTTC CASSLIPGLGYTF
TRBJ1-3 NA NA TRBV6-6 TGTGCCAGCAGCCGCACTACGGACACCATATATTTT CASSRTTDTIYF
TRBJ1-2 NA many TRBV28 TGTGCCAGCAGTTCACCAGGGCCCGTCCACACCTTC CASSSPGPVHTF
TRBJ2-2 NA few TRBV5-6 TGTGCCAGCAACCGGGACCCGAACACCGGGGAGCTGTTTTTT CASNRDPNTGELFF
TRBJ2-1 TRBD2 NA TRBV20-1 TGCAGTGCTTCCGTCAGCGGGGCGCCATTTTCCTACAATGAGCAGTTCTTC CSASVSGAPFSYNEQFF
TRBJ1-5 NA once TRBV3-1 TGTGCCAGCAGCCAAGCCTCGGGGGGCAGGCAGCCCCAGCATTTT CASSQASGGRQPQHF
TRBJ1-1 TRBD1 few TRBV2 TGTGCCAGCAGAAACTCGGAGGGGGCAGGCACTGAAGCTTTCTTT CASRNSEGAGTEAFF
TRBJ2-4 NA NA TRBV13 TGTGCCAGCAGCTTAGGCCGAGGAGGTCTCAAAAACATTCGGTACTTC CASSLGRGGLKNIRYF
TRBJ1-1 NA NA TRBV12-3/TRBV12-4 TGTGCCAGCACAGAGCACACTGAAGCTTTCTTT CASTEHTEAFF
TRBJ1-4 NA few TRBV7-8 TGTGCCAGCAGCTTAGCGAATCCGACCGTGAATGAAAAACTGTTTTTT CASSLANPTVNEKLFF
TRBJ2-5 TRBD2 few TRBV3-1 TGTGCCAGCAGCACACGACTAGCCGGAGAGACCCAGTACTTC CASSTRLAGETQYF
TRBJ2-1 TRBD2 many TRBV12-3/TRBV12-4 TGTGCCAGCAGCCCGGGACTAGCGGGGCCCTACAATGAGCAGTTCTTC CASSPGLAGPYNEQFF
TRBJ2-5 TRBD2 few TRBV12-3/TRBV12-4 TGTGCCAGCAGTTTAGGACCCCGGGGGGCCCAGTACTTC CASSLGPRGAQYF
TRBJ2-2 TRBD1 many TRBV3-1 TGTGCCAGCAGCCGAGACAGGGGCCCTCCGAACACCGGGGAGCTGTTTTTT CASSRDRGPPNTGELFF
TRBJ1-2 NA many TRBV6-6 TGTGCCAGCAGTATACAGGAGGCATATGGCTACACCTTC CASSIQEAYGYTF
TRBJ1-1 TRBD1 few TRBV12-3/TRBV12-4 TGTGCCAGCAGACATCGCCTTGGTACCCGGACAGGGTCCACTGAAGCTTTCTTT CASRHRLGTRTGSTEAFF
TRBJ1-1 NA NA TRBV7-2 TGTGCCAGCAGCTTGCAGAGGAACACTGAAGCTTTCTTT CASSLQRNTEAFF
TRBJ1-5 TRBD1 NA TRBV7-2 TGTGCCAGCAGCCCCCAGGGGGCGGGCAATCAGCCCCAGCATTTT CASSPQGAGNQPQHF
TRBJ1-3 NA NA TRBV20-1 TGCAGTGCTCGCGCGGGCCGCTTCTCTGGAAACACCATATATTTT CSARAGRFSGNTIYF
TRBJ1-6 NA NA TRBV2 TGTGCCAGCAAGGAGGTCTACGATTCACCCCTCCACTTT CASKEVYDSPLHF
TRBJ1-1 NA NA TRBV12-3/TRBV12-4 TGTGCCAGCAGTCCGGAATTTACTGAAGCTTTCTTT CASSPEFTEAFF
TRBJ2-3 NA few TRBV5-1 TGCGCCAGCAGCTCCTCGGTCGTCGGTAACACAGATACGCAGTATTTT CASSSSVVGNTDTQYF
TRBJ2-1 NA many TRBV6-1 TGTGCCAGCAGTGAAAAGGCGGATTCGGGCAGGGCGTCCTACAATGAGCAGTTCTTC CASSEKADSGRASYNEQFF
TRBJ1-2 NA few TRBV5-5 TGTGCCAGCTTACCTGGGACCGGGACTCGGGATAACTATGGCTACACCTTC CASLPGTGTRDNYGYTF
TRBJ2-1 TRBD2 few TRBV7-3 TGTGTCAGCAGCACCGGGACTATGGGGGAGCAGTTCTTC CVSSTGTMGEQFF
TRBJ1-3 NA NA TRBV12-3/TRBV12-4 TGTGCCAGCAGTCCGCCCCCCTATAACACCATATATTTT CASSPPPYNTIYF
TRBJ2-1 TRBD1 few TRBV6-7 TGTGCCAGCAGTCACGGGACAGGGGGCAATGAGCAGTTCTTC CASSHGTGGNEQFF
TRBJ2-4 NA few TRBV29-1 TGCAGCGCCCGATTTCAGGGAGCAGCCAAAAACATTCAGTACTTC CSARFQGAAKNIQYF